Listed here are 28 T cell receptor beta chains from one sample, sequenced in a study of regulatory T cells in long-lasting Graves disease. According to the study, TCR beta libraries were built with iRepertoire HTBI primers and CDR3-region Arm-PCR. TCRdb redid the calling of the multiplex PCR reads with MiXCR, one entry per CDR3 protein. The sample has fewer than 400,000 distinct CDR3 sequences, 15% to 20% seen once. This sample's time point: persistent/refractory GD, antithyroid drugs over 5 years with positive TRAb. From RNA extracted from PBMCs, the TCR library was made. Source: peripheral blood mononuclear cells (PBMCs), taken when the disease was refractory, from a patient treated with antithyroid drugs. Receptors originate from a female donor with Graves disease.

Note on this clonotype: With a much larger clone just one base away, this may be a read error. This chain uses TRBV7-8 with TRBJ1-1; TRBD1 might be the D (5 bases). CDR3 length: 14 amino acids. In germline, CDR1 is SGHVS, CDR2 FQNEAQ. The CDR3 coding sequence is TGTACCAGCAGCTCCGACAGAGAGAACACTGAAGCTTTCTTT. Translating gives CTSSSDRENTEAFF.

This clonotype was observed a handful of times. As DNA, the CDR3 is TGCAGCGTTGAAAGACGGAATGAGCAGTTCTTC. Translated, it gives CSVERRNEQFF. The V call is TRBV29-1, the J call TRBJ2-1, with D uncertain. Germline CDR1 and CDR2: SQVTM and ANQGSEA. This CDR3 comprises 11 residues. Trimming cost V 2 bases and J 7 bases, with 6 bases left between them.

J is TRBJ2-5 and V is TRBV28, with 11 bases that match TRBD1. Germline CDR1 reads MDHEN; CDR2 reads SYDVKM. The CDR3 is 15 amino acids. The V gene end was trimmed by 4 bases and the J gene end by 5 bases; junction bases not matched to a gene: 6. In nucleotides, the CDR3 is TGTGCCAGCAGTTCGGACAGGGGGCGGGTGGAGACCCAGTACTTC. Translated: CASSSDRGRVETQYF.

In this sample, this clonotype turned up many times. The chain uses TRBV7-2 and TRBJ2-5; TRBD2 matches at 7 bases. Germline V gene lookup returns CDR1 SGHTA and CDR2 FQGNSA. Trimming took 1 base from V and 3 from J; bases not matched to a gene: 11. This CDR3 has 17 residues. CDR3 DNA: TGTGCCAGCAGCTTAGAGGTATTGGGGCTAGCGGAAGAGACCCAGTACTTC. It translates to CASSLEVLGLAEETQYF. Filled out from reference TRBV7-2 and TRBJ2-5, the complete variable domain reads GAGVSQSPSNKVTEKGKDVELRCDPISGHTALYWYRQSLGQGLEFLIYFQGNSAPDKSGLPSDRFSAERTGGSVSTLTIQRTQQEDSAVYLCASSLEVLGLAEETQYFGPGTRLLVL.

This clonotype showed up many times. CDR3 sequence: CASSLASDRGYGYTF. CDR3 DNA sequence: TGTGCCAGCAGCTTAGCGTCGGACAGGGGCTATGGCTACACCTTC. V is TRBV7-9 and J is TRBJ1-2; TRBD1 aligns across 9 bases. The ends lost 0 bases at V and 4 bases at J; junction bases unmatched: 3. The CDR3 is 15 amino acids. The germline gives CDR1 SEHNR, CDR2 FQNEAQ (reference sequence).

The genes are TRBV3-1 and TRBJ2-7, with TRBD2 matching over 7 bases. The CDR3 extends over 17 amino acids. Germline CDR1 LGHDT, CDR2 YNNKEL (reference sequence). V lost 4 bases, J lost 6 bases, and 18 bases stayed unmatched. CDR3 region: CASSPSPGGRAIREQYF. The CDR3 DNA reads as TGTGCCAGCAGCCCATCTCCAGGAGGGAGGGCCATACGCGAGCAGTACTTC.

The J gene is TRBJ2-2, the V gene TRBV5-1; 10 nucleotides line up with TRBD2. Trimming took 0 bases from V and 0 from J; bases not matched to a gene: 2. The germline V gene has CDR1 SGHRS and CDR2 YFSETQ. This CDR3 contains 17 residues. The CDR3 sequence is CASSLASGGPNTGELFF. CDR3 nucleotides: TGCGCCAGCAGCTTGGCTAGCGGGGGACCGAACACCGGGGAGCTGTTTTTT.

This clonotype showed up many times. CDR3 coding DNA: TGTGCCAGCAGCCCCCGGAGGGCCATGAACACTGAAGCTTTCTTT. It translates to CASSPRRAMNTEAFF. The genes are TRBV28 and TRBJ1-1; D unclear. The V and J ends lost 6 bases and 0 bases respectively, with 14 bases between them. The CDR3 extends over 15 amino acids. Germline assignment: CDR1 MDHEN and CDR2 SYDVKM.

Worth noting for this clonotype: This could be a read error, since a much larger clone is one nucleotide away. The rearrangement links TRBV7-2 to TRBJ1-6; TRBD1 aligns across 11 bases. Germline values: CDR1 SGHTA, CDR2 FQGNSA. The CDR3 length is 16 residues. CDR3 in DNA: TGTGCCAACAGCTTAGTGGACAGGGGGCGAAATTCACCCCTCCACTTT. Amino acids: CANSLVDRGRNSPLHF.

The table lists this clonotype with a count of one. One base away lies a much larger clone, so this may be a sequencing read error. This rearrangement joins TRBV11-2 to TRBJ1-1; D might be TRBD1 (6 bases). V was pared by 5 bases and J by 9 bases, with 19 bases between. The germline V gene encodes CDR1 SGHAT and CDR2 FQNNGV. The CDR3 contains 14 residues. The chain's CDR3 is CASSIPGGQVKAFF. Written as DNA, the CDR3 is TGTGCCAGCAGCATACCGGGGGGGCAGGTTAAAGCTTTCTTT.

V gene TRBV10-2 combines with J gene TRBJ2-5, with 7 bases aligning to TRBD2. This CDR3 region has 15 residues. Germline loops: CDR1 WSHSY, CDR2 SAAADI. Trimming removed 1 base from V and 2 bases from J; junction bases left unmatched: 4. In nucleotides, the CDR3 is TGCGCCAGCAGTGAGTTGGGGGGGGTTCAAGAGACCCAGTACTTC. This translates into CASSELGGVQETQYF.

This clonotype came up many times. This chain joins TRBV10-3 and TRBJ1-6; tentatively, D is TRBD1 (5 bases). Trimming removed 7 bases from V and 5 bases from J, with 15 bases in between. Germline V CDR1 and CDR2: ENHRY, SYGVKD. The CDR3 length is 15 residues. The DNA of the CDR3 is TGTGCCATCACGTCGGGCTCCAGGGATAATTCACCCCTCCACTTT. It yields the protein CAITSGSRDNSPLHF.

This chain joins TRBV28 and TRBJ2-1, with TRBD2 as a possible D gene (7 bases). CDR1 MDHEN and CDR2 SYDVKM come from the germline V gene. This CDR3 is built from 15 residues. Trimming left V 2 bases short and J 6 bases short, with 14 bases between. CDR3 in amino acids: CASSLAGASGNEQFF. The CDR3 nucleotides are TGTGCCAGCAGTTTAGCGGGGGCCTCCGGCAATGAGCAGTTCTTC. Combining the CDR3 with reference TRBV28 and TRBJ2-1 gives the whole variable domain DVKVTQSSRYLVKRTGEKVFLECVQDMDHENMFWYRQDPGLGLRLIYFSYDVKMKEKGDIPEGYSVSREKKERFSLILESASTNQTSMYLCASSLAGASGNEQFFGPGTRLTVL.

This clonotype was picked up one time. A much larger clone sits a single nucleotide away, making a read error possible. The chain combines TRBV20-1 with TRBJ2-5; 10 bases line up with TRBD2. Germline V CDR1 and CDR2: DFQATT, SNEGSKA (reference sequence). This CDR3 is 16 amino acids long. J was trimmed by 9 bases and V by 2 bases; bases with no gene match: 15. CDR3 region: CSARRAGGRLFEAQYF. CDR3 nucleotides: TGCAGTGCTAGACGAGCGGGGGGGCGTCTTTTTGAGGCCCAGTACTTC.

This clonotype was counted between two and nine times. The rearrangement links TRBV4-1 to TRBJ1-1, with D possibly matching TRBD1 (6 bases). This CDR3 has 15 amino acids. From germline, CDR1 is MGHRA and CDR2 YSYEKL. V was clipped by 0 bases and J by 12 bases, with 20 bases between them. The CDR3 sequence: CASSQDGLSGAGPFF. The CDR3 bases are TGCGCCAGCAGCCAAGACGGGTTGTCAGGGGCGGGCCCTTTCTTT.

This clonotype showed up many times. The CDR3 is CASSLSQRTQHF. CDR3 bases: TGTGCCAGCAGTTTGTCCCAAAGGACCCAGCATTTT. This chain connects TRBV28 to TRBJ1-5; D uncertain. CDR1 MDHEN and CDR2 SYDVKM come from the germline V gene. Trimming shortened V by 3 bases and J by 11 bases, and 11 bases separated the two germline ends. The CDR3 loop spans 12 amino acids.

This clonotype has more than one count but fewer than ten. This chain uses TRBV7-3 with TRBJ1-4; no firm D call. V dropped 5 bases and J dropped 3 bases, with 22 bases sitting between them. Per germline, CDR1 SGHTA and CDR2 FQGTGA. The length of the CDR3 is 18 residues. In DNA form, the CDR3 reads TGTGCCAGCAGCCTATTCCCGCCCCTCTTTACAGCTAATGAAAAACTGTTTTTT. This gives the protein CASSLFPPLFTANEKLFF.

This rearrangement joins TRBV15 to TRBJ1-4; 7 nucleotides line up with TRBD1. This CDR3 is 16 amino acids long. Germline loops: CDR1 LNHNV, CDR2 YYDKDF (reference sequence). Trimming at V came to 1 base and at J to 5 bases, leaving 7 bases not matched to a gene. The CDR3 protein is CATSRGRTGLNEKLFF. Written as DNA, the CDR3 is TGTGCCACCAGCAGAGGCAGGACAGGACTGAATGAAAAACTGTTTTTT.

This clonotype turned up a few times. CDR3 sequence (DNA): TGTGCCAGCAGAGGGACTTCGCAAGAGACCCAGTACTTC. Its protein is CASRGTSQETQYF. This chain links TRBV5-8 with TRBJ2-5, with D perhaps TRBD2 (6 bases). This CDR3 has 13 amino acids. The V and J ends lost 5 bases and 2 bases respectively, with 10 bases between them. Per the germline V gene, CDR1 is SGHTS and CDR2 is YDEGEE.

V is TRBV9 and J is TRBJ1-4; D is unresolved. The V gene's germline CDR1 is SGDLS and CDR2 YYNGEE. V was cut by 4 bases and J by 7 bases, with 11 bases left in between. The CDR3 spans 13 residues. The CDR3 loop is CASSPTESEKLFF. In nucleotides, the CDR3 is TGTGCCAGCAGCCCTACAGAGTCTGAAAAACTGTTTTTT.

Comments on this clonotype: This sequence may be a read error, since a much larger clone differs from it by one base. The chain couples TRBV29-1 to TRBJ1-4; no reliable D call. With 7 bases removed from V and 7 bases from J, the gap between germline ends came to 16 bases. The length of the CDR3 is 13 residues. Germline-derived CDR1 and CDR2 are SQVTM and ANQGSEA. CDR3 sequence: CSAQRALGEKLFF. CDR3 sequence (DNA): TGCAGCGCGCAGAGGGCGCTAGGTGAAAAACTGTTTTTT. Supplemented by reference TRBV29-1 and TRBJ1-4, the full variable domain reads SAVISQKPSRDICQRGTSLTIQCQVDSQVTMMFWYRQQPGQSLTLIATANQGSEATYESGFVIDKFPISRPNLTFSTLTVSNMSPEDSSIYLCSAQRALGEKLFFGSGTQLSVL.

The chain uses TRBV11-1 and TRBJ2-3; 12 bases line up with TRBD2. Germline V gives CDR1 SGHAT, CDR2 FQDESV (reference sequence). V gave up 5 bases and J gave up 6 bases; unmatched junction bases: 12. The CDR3 runs 17 residues. CDR3 nucleotides: TGTGCCAGCAGCCCCCCCCGACTAGCGGGAGTGTCGGATACGCAGTATTTT. Protein sequence: CASSPPRLAGVSDTQYF.

This chain connects TRBV30 to TRBJ2-7; no clear D gene. Germline V lookup: CDR1 GTSNPN, CDR2 SVGIG (reference sequence). CDR3 length: 13 residues. V lost 2 bases and J 3 bases, leaving 11 bases between the germline ends. CDR3 protein: CAWSRARGYEQYF. Here the CDR3 DNA reads TGTGCCTGGAGTCGGGCCAGAGGCTACGAGCAGTACTTC.

This clonotype was seen once. The V and J genes are TRBV18 and TRBJ1-1; D might be TRBD1 (5 bases). Trimming left V 0 bases short and J 1 base short, with 9 bases between. Per germline, CDR1 KGHSH and CDR2 LQKENI. This CDR3 is built from 15 residues. The CDR3 region is CASSPPGTANTEAFF. The CDR3 region has the DNA TGTGCCAGCTCACCACCCGGGACGGCGAACACTGAAGCTTTCTTT.

This chain connects TRBV5-4 to TRBJ1-6, with a possible D match to TRBD1 (5 bases). Trimming stripped 0 bases from V and 9 bases from J, with 16 bases between. The CDR3 contains 16 residues. CDR1 SGHNT and CDR2 YYREEE come from the germline V gene (reference sequence). CDR3 sequence reads: CASSLAGYRSSSPLHF. For the CDR3, the DNA is TGTGCCAGCAGCTTGGCAGGGTACAGGTCTAGTTCACCCCTCCACTTT. Drawing the rest from reference TRBV5-4 and TRBJ1-6, the complete variable domain is ETGVTQSPTHLIKTRGQQVTLRCSSQSGHNTVSWYQQALGQGPQFIFQYYREEENGRGNFPPRFSGLQFPNYSSELNVNALELDDSALYLCASSLAGYRSSSPLHFGNGTRLTVT.

This clonotype turned up a few times. The V call is TRBV18, the J call TRBJ1-1; D call uncertain. The V gene's germline CDR1 is KGHSH and CDR2 LQKENI. The CDR3 has 14 amino acids. Trimming left V 3 bases short and J 3 bases short, with 11 bases between. This CDR3 is CASSPRREYTEAFF. CDR3 DNA: TGTGCCAGCTCACCTCGGAGGGAGTACACTGAAGCTTTCTTT.

Here the CDR3 reads CASSLRGFVWSVRGYTF. Here the CDR3 DNA reads TGTGCCAGCAGCCTTAGAGGCTTCGTGTGGTCAGTCCGTGGCTACACCTTC. This chain uses TRBV7-2 with TRBJ1-2; D unresolved. Germline V gene sequence: CDR1 SGHTA, CDR2 FQGNSA. Trimming pared 5 bases from V and 7 bases from J, leaving 26 bases between. This CDR3 comprises 17 residues. Supplemented by reference TRBV7-2 and TRBJ1-2, the full variable domain reads GAGVSQSPSNKVTEKGKDVELRCDPISGHTALYWYRQSLGQGLEFLIYFQGNSAPDKSGLPSDRFSAERTGGSVSTLTIQRTQQEDSAVYLCASSLRGFVWSVRGYTFGSGTRLTVV.

This clonotype was seen at least ten times. The gene calls are TRBV7-2 and TRBJ2-5; 7 bases map to TRBD2. Losses at the gene ends were 1 base for V and 2 bases for J; bases not matched to a gene: 4. Germline V lookup: CDR1 SGHTA, CDR2 FQGNSA. This CDR3 comprises 15 residues. The CDR3 loop is CASSLGGLRQETQYF. The CDR3 DNA reads as TGTGCCAGCAGCTTAGGGGGACTACGTCAAGAGACCCAGTACTTC.